Below, 11 T cell receptor beta chains from the same sample are listed, as sequenced in a study of cytomegalovirus exposure and HLA in healthy donors. The PCR made use of 60 Vbeta and 13 Jbeta primers. Sequenced by immunoSEQ multiplex PCR; TCRdb stores in-frame clones only, minus some. The sample yields some 76,000 clones, approximately 84% seen once. The sequenced material came from PBMCs. These TCRs come from a woman between 45 and 60 years old in good health and CMV-seronegative.

This rearrangement joins TRBV21-1 to TRBJ2-7; the D call of TRBD2 is as the table states it, not checked on the DNA. TRBV21-1 is an annotated pseudogene. CDR3 size: 17 residues. CDR3 DNA: TGTGCCAGCAGCAAAGAAGGGGGACTAGCTTGGGGCCGCGAGCAGTACGTC. Translated, it gives CASSKEGGLAWGREQYV.

The chain carries TRBV15 and TRBJ1-2; 8 nucleotides match TRBD1. CDR1 and CDR2 from the germline V gene are LNHNV and YYDKDF (reference sequence). V gave up 0 bases and J gave up 7 bases; unmatched junction bases: 25. The CDR3 consists of 21 residues. CDR3 DNA: TGTGCCACCAGCAGAGATCCACCGACTCGGACAGGGAAGTTAAGTAAGGGTGGCTACACCTTC. This encodes CATSRDPPTRTGKLSKGGYTF.

This chain uses TRBV2 with TRBJ2-1; TRBD2 matches 14 bases. The trim removed 7 bases at V and 0 bases at J, leaving 17 bases unmatched. The CDR3 sequence is 21 residues long. The germline V gene encodes CDR1 SNHLY and CDR2 FYNNEI. The CDR3 here is CASIGLAGGRAKLSSYNEQFF. DNA of the CDR3: TGTGCCAGCATAGGACTAGCGGGGGGCCGTGCTAAGCTCAGCTCCTACAATGAGCAGTTCTTC.

This chain uses TRBV10-3 with TRBJ2-3, with 10 bases lining up with TRBD2. Trimming at V came to 6 bases and at J to 1 base, leaving 4 bases not matched to a gene. The germline V gene encodes CDR1 ENHRY and CDR2 SYGVKD. The CDR3 contains 15 residues. The CDR3 region is CAISLGTSGTDTQYF. The CDR3 coding sequence is TGTGCCATCAGCCTCGGGACTAGCGGCACAGATACGCAGTATTTT.

Details on this clone: Because the CDR3 is missing its conserved closing phenylalanine or tryptophan, this is likely a read error. The chain combines TRBV6-1 with TRBJ2-7; possible D gene TRBD1, 6 bases. V was clipped by 8 bases and J by 3 bases, with 14 bases between them. The CDR3 has 13 amino acids. CDR1 is MNHNS and CDR2 is SASEGT in the germline V gene. This CDR3 is CASERQAGYEQYL. The CDR3 DNA follows: TGTGCCAGCGAAAGACAGGCTGGCTACGAGCAGTACCTC.

DNA of the CDR3: TGTGCCAGCAGCCCATGGGACAGTCAAGAGACCCAGTACTTC. Amino acid sequence: CASSPWDSQETQYF. The V and J genes are TRBV7-8 and TRBJ2-5; 7 bases are a match to TRBD1. The V segment lost 5 bases and the J segment 2 bases; nucleotides outside the gene matches: 5. CDR3 length: 14 amino acids. Germline V gene sequence: CDR1 SGHVS, CDR2 FQNEAQ.

The rearrangement uses TRBV28 and TRBJ2-7, with a weak D call TRBD1 (5 bases). Deletions cut 3 bases from V and 4 bases from J, with 13 bases between. From germline, CDR1 is MDHEN and CDR2 SYDVKM. The CDR3 contains 14 residues. CDR3 in DNA: TGTGCCAGCAGTTTTGGGCAGGGCTGGTACGAGCAGTACTTC. Its translation: CASSFGQGWYEQYF.

The rearrangement links TRBV7-2 to TRBJ2-1; tentatively, D is TRBD2 (6 bases). Per the germline V gene, CDR1 is SGHTA and CDR2 is FQGNSA. V lost 5 bases and J 6 bases, leaving 14 bases between the germline ends. The CDR3 spans 14 residues. The DNA of the CDR3 is TGTGCCAGCAGCGGCATCCCGGGAGTCAATGAGCAGTTCTTC. Translated: CASSGIPGVNEQFF.

The genes are TRBV7-2 and TRBJ2-1, with 9 bases fitting TRBD1. The length of the CDR3 is 12 residues. Germline CDR1 SGHTA, CDR2 FQGNSA. Trimming cost V 0 bases and J 15 bases; bases outside gene matches: 3. The chain's CDR3 is CASSLAGTGRFF. CDR3 sequence (DNA): TGTGCCAGCAGCTTAGCCGGGACAGGGCGGTTCTTC.

The chain has TRBV9 and TRBJ2-1; TRBD2 is a possible D gene (6 bases). The CDR3 is 15 amino acids. Looked up from germline, CDR1 is SGDLS and CDR2 is YYNGEE. V shed 0 bases and J shed 1 base, with 8 bases lying between them. The CDR3 spells CASSVEGGSYNEQFF. CDR3 nucleotide sequence: TGTGCCAGCAGCGTAGAGGGAGGTTCCTACAATGAGCAGTTCTTC.

This clone occurred a few times. The V gene is TRBV30, the J gene TRBJ1-6; D is unresolved. Germline-derived CDR1 and CDR2 are GTSNPN and SVGIG (reference sequence). Trimming took off 4 bases at V and 5 bases at J, with 15 bases between the two ends. The CDR3 extends over 15 amino acids. CDR3 amino acids: CAWTTRSRDNSPLHF. CDR3 nucleotides: TGTGCCTGGACTACACGGTCCCGGGATAATTCACCCCTCCACTTT.